This TCR beta chain is from a study of cytomegalovirus exposure and HLA in healthy donors. PCR primers comprised 60 Vbeta and 13 Jbeta primers. TCRdb keeps only in-frame clones here, not all; method: immunoSEQ multiplex PCR. Among 120,000 to 150,000 clones listed, around two thirds were seen once. Germline V gene sequence: CDR1 SGHRS, CDR2 YFSETQ. J lost 5 bases, V lost 2 bases, and 10 bases had no gene match. The length of the CDR3 is 16 residues. Whole-study findings and limits: Most of the TCR beta V segments (in an earlier analysis) were productive either about 87% or about 30% of the time.

With respect to this clone: Its cognate antigen is unknown.

The chain is built from TRBV5-1 and TRBJ2-7; 10 nucleotides align to TRBD1. Sequenced sample: PBMCs. This TCR was recovered from a male donor in good health and CMV-seronegative. The chain's CDR3 is CASSFEPQDRGNEQYF. The CDR3 coding sequence is TGCGCCAGCAGCTTCGAACCCCAGGACAGGGGGAACGAGCAGTACTTC.